This entry is about one TCR beta chain. The antigen is not known. The ends were cut back, 6 bases at V and 7 bases at J, with 19 bases in the middle. This CDR3 contains 15 residues. The germline gives CDR1 MNHEY, CDR2 SVGAGI. The data originate from a study of T cell responses to AZD1222 COVID-19 vaccine. Some clones are missing from TCRdb's copy, which holds only in-frame ones; the method was immunoSEQ multiplex PCR. In the table there are fewer than 200,000 clones, around 90% of which are singletons. Broader study findings: Spike was spanned by vaccine-associated CD4 TCRs, with dominance at 160-218 and 743-854.

Sample: peripheral blood, taken 28 days after the second AZD1222 dose. This TCR came from an adult who received the AZD1222 COVID-19 vaccine. The rearrangement uses TRBV6-5 and TRBJ1-5; D possibly corresponds to TRBD1 (5 bases). The CDR3 spells CASSPNVQGWQPQHF. The DNA for the CDR3 is TGTGCCAGCAGCCCCAATGTTCAGGGATGGCAGCCCCAGCATTTT.